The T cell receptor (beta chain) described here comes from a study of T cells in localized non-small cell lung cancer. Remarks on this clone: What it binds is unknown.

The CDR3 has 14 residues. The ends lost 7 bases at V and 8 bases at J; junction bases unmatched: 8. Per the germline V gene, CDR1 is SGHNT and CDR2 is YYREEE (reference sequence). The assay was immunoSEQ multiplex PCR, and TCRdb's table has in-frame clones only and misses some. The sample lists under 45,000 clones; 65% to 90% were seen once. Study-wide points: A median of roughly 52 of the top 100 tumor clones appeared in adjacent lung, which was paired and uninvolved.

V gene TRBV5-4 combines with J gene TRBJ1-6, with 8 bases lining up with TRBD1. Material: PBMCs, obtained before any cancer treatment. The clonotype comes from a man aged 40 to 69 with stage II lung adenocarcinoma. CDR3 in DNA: TGTGCCAGCGCTAGGGAGACAGGGGATTCACCCCTCCACTTT. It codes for CASARETGDSPLHF.